This TCR beta chain appears in the sequencing data of a study of shared clonotypes between healthy human individuals. Here immunoSEQ multiplex PCR was the method, and the copy in TCRdb shows in-frame clones only, minus some. The sample shows about 710,000 clones, roughly 72% of them seen only once. Germline loops: CDR1 MNHEY, CDR2 SMNVEV (reference sequence). V shed 8 bases and J 3 bases; nucleotides not matched to a gene: 12. CDR3 length: 17 amino acids. This clone is a singleton in its sample. The receptor was isolated from a woman younger than 45 in good health. The sample comprised memory CD4+ T cells sorted from blood. Subset given: CD45RA-negative fraction. The genes are TRBV27 and TRBJ2-1; 11 bases align to TRBD2. CDR3 DNA: TGTGCCAGCCTATCTACCGGGGGGACTAGCGGCTACAATGAGCAGTTCTTC. Its translation: CASLSTGGTSGYNEQFF.